A single TCR beta chain is shown here with its context. Its antigen is currently unknown. The data originate from a study of cytomegalovirus exposure and HLA in healthy donors. Findings and caveats of the study: As confirmed in vitro, a few CMV-associated chains were specific for CMV antigens.

The PCR used 60 Vbeta and 13 Jbeta primers. TCRdb's table, derived via immunoSEQ multiplex PCR, lists solely in-frame clones and lacks some. The table lists about 78,000 clones, roughly 75% of them singletons. J was trimmed by 1 base and V by 6 bases; bases with no gene match: 4. In germline, CDR1 is WNHNN, CDR2 SYGVQD (reference sequence). This CDR3 region has 14 residues. This receptor was taken from a male donor in good health and CMV-seronegative. V is TRBV10-1 and J is TRBJ1-1; 8 bases fit TRBD1. Input material: PBMCs. CDR3 sequence reads: CASRPGTGNTEAFF. Written as DNA, the CDR3 is TGCGCCAGCAGACCCGGGACAGGGAACACTGAAGCTTTCTTT.